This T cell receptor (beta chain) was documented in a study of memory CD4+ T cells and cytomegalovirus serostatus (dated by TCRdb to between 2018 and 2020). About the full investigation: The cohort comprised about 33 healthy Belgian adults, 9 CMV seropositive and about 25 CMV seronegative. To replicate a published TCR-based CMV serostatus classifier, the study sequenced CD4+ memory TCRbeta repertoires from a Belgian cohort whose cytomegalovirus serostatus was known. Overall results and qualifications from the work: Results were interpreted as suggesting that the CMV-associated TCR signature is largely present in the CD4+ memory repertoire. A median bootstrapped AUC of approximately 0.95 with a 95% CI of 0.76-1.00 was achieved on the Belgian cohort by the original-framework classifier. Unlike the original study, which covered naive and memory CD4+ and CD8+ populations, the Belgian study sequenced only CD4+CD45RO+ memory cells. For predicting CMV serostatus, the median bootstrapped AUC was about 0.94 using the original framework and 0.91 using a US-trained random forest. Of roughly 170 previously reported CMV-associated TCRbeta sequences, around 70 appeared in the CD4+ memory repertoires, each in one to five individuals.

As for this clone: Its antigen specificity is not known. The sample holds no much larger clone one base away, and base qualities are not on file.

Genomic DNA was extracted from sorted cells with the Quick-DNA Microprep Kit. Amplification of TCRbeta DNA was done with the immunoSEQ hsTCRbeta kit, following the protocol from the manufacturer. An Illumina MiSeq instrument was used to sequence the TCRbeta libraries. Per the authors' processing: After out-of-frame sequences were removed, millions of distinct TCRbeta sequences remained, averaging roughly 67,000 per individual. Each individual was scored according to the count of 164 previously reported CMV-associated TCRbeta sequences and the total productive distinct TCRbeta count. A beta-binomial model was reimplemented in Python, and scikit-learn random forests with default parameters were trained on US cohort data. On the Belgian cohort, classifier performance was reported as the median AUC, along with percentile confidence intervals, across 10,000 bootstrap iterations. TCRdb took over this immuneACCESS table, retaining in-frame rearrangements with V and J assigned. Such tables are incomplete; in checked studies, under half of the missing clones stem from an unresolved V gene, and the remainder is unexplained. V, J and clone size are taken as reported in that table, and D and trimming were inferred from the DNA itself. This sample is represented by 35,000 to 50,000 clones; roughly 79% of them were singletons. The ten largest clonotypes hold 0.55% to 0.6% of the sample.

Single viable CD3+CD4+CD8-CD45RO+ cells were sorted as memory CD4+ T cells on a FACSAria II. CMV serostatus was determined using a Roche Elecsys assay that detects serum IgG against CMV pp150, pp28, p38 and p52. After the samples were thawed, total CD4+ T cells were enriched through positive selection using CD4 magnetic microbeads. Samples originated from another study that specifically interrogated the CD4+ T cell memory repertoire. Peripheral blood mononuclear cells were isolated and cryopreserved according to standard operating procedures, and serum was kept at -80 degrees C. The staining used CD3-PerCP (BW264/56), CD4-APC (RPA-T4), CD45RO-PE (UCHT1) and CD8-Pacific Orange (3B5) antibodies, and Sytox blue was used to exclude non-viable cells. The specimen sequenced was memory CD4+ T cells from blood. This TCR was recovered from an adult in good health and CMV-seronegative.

CDR3 region: CASSAIGSSSPLHF. The DNA is as follows: TGTGCCAGCAGCGCGATCGGGTCCAGTTCACCCCTCCACTTT. Recombination joined TRBV2 with TRBJ1-6; the D gene identity is not certain. The CDR1 and CDR2 encoded by the germline V gene are SNHLY and FYNNEI. The CDR3 has 14 amino acids, counting the end cysteine and phenylalanine. Only CDR3 DNA is held: 42 bases, read in frame from base 1. V lost 6 bases and J lost 9 bases; the stretch between them is 15 bases long. With all but the CDR3 taken from the reference TRBV2 and TRBJ1-6 genes, the full variable domain is: EPEVTQTPSHQVTQMGQEVILRCVPISNHLYFYWYRQILGQKVEFLVSFYNNEISEKSEIFDDQFSVERPDGSNFTLKIRSTKLEDSAMYFCASSAIGSSSPLHFGNGTRLTVT.